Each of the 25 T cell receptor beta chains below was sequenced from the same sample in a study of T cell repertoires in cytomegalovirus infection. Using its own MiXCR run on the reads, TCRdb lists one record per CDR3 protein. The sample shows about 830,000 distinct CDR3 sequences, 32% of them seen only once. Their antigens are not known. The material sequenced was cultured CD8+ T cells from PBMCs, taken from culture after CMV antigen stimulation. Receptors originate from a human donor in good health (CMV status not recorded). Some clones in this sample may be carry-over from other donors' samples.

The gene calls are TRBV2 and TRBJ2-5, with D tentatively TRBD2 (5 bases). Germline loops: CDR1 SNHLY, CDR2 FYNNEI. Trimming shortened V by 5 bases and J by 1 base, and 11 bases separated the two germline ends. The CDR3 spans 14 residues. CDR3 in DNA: TGTGCCAGCAGTTCTGGACTGATCCAAGAGACCCAGTACTTC. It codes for CASSSGLIQETQYF.

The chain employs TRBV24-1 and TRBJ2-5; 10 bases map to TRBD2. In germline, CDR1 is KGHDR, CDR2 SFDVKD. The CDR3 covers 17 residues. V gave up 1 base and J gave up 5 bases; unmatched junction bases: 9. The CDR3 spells CATSDFPSGGPKETQYF. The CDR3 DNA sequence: TGTGCCACCAGTGATTTCCCTAGCGGGGGACCAAAGGAGACCCAGTACTTC.

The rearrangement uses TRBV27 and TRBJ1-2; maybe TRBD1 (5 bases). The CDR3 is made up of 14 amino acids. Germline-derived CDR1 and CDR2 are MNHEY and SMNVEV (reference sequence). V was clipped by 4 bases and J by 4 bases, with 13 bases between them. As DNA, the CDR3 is TGTGCCAGCAGTTACCAAGGGGTTTCCTATGGCTACACCTTC. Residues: CASSYQGVSYGYTF.

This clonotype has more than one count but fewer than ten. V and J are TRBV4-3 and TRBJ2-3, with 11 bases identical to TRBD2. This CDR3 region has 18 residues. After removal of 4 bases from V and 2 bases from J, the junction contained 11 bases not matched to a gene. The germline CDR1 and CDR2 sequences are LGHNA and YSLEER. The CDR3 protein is CASSPGVAGGPNTDTQYF. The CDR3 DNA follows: TGCGCCAGCAGCCCGGGAGTAGCGGGGGGGCCGAACACAGATACGCAGTATTTT.

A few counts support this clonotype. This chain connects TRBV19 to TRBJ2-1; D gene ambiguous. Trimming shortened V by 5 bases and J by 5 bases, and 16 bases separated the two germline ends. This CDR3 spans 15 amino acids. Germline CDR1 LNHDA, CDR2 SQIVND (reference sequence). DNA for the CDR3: TGTGCCAGTAGTGACCGAGAGAAGGTGGACAATGAGCAGTTCTTC. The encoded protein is CASSDREKVDNEQFF.

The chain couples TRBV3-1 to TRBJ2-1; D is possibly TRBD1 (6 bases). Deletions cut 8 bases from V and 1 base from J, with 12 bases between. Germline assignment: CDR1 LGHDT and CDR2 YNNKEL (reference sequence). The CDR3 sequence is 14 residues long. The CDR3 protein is CASRRGRSYNEQFF. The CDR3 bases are TGTGCCAGCCGCAGGGGAAGGTCCTACAATGAGCAGTTCTTC.

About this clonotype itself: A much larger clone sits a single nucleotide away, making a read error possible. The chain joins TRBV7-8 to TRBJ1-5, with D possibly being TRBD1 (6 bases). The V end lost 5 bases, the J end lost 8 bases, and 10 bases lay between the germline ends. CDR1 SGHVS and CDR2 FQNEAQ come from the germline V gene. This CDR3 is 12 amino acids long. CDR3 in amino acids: CASSEGGKPQHF. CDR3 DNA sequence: TGTGCCAGCAGCGAGGGGGGAAAGCCCCAGCATTTT.

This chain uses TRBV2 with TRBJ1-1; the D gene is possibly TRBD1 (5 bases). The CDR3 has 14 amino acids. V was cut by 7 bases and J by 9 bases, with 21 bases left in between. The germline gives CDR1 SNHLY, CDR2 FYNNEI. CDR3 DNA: TGTGCCAGCATCATTCGAGGGGCAGGGTTCAAAGCTTTCTTT. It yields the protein CASIIRGAGFKAFF. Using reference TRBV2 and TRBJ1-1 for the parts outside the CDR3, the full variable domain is EPEVTQTPSHQVTQMGQEVILRCVPISNHLYFYWYRQILGQKVEFLVSFYNNEISEKSEIFDDQFSVERPDGSNFTLKIRSTKLEDSAMYFCASIIRGAGFKAFFGQGTRLTVV.

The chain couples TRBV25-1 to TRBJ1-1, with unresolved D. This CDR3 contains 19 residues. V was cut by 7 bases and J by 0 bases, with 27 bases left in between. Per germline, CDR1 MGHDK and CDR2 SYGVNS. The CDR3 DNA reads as TGTGCCAGCAAAGTCCCCTCAGGACCTCCCTACCCTTTGAACACTGAAGCTTTCTTT. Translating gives CASKVPSGPPYPLNTEAFF.

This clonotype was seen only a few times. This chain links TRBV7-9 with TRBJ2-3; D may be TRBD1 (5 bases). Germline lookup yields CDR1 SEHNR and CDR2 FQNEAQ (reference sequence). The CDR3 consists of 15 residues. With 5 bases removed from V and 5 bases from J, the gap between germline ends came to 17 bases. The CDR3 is CASSPRWGEVDTQYF. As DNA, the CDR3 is TGTGCCAGCAGCCCCCGTTGGGGCGAGGTAGATACGCAGTATTTT.

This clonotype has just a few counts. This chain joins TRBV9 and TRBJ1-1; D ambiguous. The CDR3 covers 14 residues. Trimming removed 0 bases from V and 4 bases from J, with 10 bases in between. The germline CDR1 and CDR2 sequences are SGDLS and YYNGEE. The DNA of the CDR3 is TGTGCCAGCAGCGTAGCCATCGTCGCCACTGAAGCTTTCTTT. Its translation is CASSVAIVATEAFF.

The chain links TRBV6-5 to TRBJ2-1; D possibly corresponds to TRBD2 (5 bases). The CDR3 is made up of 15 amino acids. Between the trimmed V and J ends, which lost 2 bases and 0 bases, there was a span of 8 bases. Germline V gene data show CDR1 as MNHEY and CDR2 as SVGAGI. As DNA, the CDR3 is TGTGCCAGCAGTTACATAGGGAGCTCCTACAATGAGCAGTTCTTC. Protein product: CASSYIGSSYNEQFF.

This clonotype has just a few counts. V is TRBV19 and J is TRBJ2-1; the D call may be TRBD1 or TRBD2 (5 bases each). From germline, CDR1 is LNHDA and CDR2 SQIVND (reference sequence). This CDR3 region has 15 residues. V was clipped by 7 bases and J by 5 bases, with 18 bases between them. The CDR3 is CASTQAVPGHNEQFF. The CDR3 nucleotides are TGTGCCAGTACCCAGGCAGTCCCGGGGCACAATGAGCAGTTCTTC. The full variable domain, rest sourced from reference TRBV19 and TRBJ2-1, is DGGITQSPKYLFRKEGQNVTLSCEQNLNHDAMYWYRQDPGQGLRLIYYSQIVNDFQKGDIAEGYSVSREKKESFPLTVTSAQKNPTAFYLCASTQAVPGHNEQFFGPGTRLTVL.

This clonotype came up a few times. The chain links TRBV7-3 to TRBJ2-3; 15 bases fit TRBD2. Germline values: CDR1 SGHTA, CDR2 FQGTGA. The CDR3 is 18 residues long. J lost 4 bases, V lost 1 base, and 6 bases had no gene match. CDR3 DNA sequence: TGTGCCAGCAGCTTAATGGGGACTAGCGGGGGGTTGGCAGATACGCAGTATTTT. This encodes CASSLMGTSGGLADTQYF. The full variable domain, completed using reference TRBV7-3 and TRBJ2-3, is GAGVSQTPSNKVTEKGKYVELRCDPISGHTALYWYRQSLGQGPEFLIYFQGTGAADDSGLPNDRFFAVRPEGSVSTLKIQRTERGDSAVYLCASSLMGTSGGLADTQYFGPGTRLTVL.

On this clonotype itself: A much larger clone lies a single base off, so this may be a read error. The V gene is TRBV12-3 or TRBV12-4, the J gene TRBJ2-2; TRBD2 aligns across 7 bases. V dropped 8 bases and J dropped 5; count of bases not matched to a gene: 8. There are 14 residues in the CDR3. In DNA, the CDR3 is TGTGCCAGCGTGGAAGGGCGGGGGACCGGGGAGCTGTTTTTT. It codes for CASVEGRGTGELFF.

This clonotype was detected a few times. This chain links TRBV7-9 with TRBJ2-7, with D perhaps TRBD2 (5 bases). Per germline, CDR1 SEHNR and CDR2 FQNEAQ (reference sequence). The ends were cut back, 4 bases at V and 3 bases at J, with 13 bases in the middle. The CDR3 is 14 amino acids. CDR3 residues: CASSSRAGVYEQYF. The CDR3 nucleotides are TGTGCCAGCAGCTCGCGGGCAGGAGTCTACGAGCAGTACTTC. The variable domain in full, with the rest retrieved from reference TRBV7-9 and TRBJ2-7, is DTGVSQNPRHKITKRGQNVTFRCDPISEHNRLYWYRQTLGQGPEFLTYFQNEAQLEKSRLLSDRFSAERPKGSFSTLEIQRTEQGDSAMYLCASSSRAGVYEQYFGPGTRLTVT.

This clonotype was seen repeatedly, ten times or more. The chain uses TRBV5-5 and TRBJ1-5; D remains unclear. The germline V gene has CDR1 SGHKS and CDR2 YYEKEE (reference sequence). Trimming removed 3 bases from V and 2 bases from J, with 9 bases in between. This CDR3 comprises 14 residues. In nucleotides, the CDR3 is TGTGCCAGCAGCTCCTCATCGGGCAATCAGCCCCAGCATTTT. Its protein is CASSSSSGNQPQHF.

For the CDR3, the DNA is TGTGCCAGCAGTTATAACGGGGGGGGCACAGATACGCAGTATTTT. It yields the protein CASSYNGGGTDTQYF. The chain uses TRBV6-5 and TRBJ2-3; TRBD2 agrees at 8 bases. The germline CDR1 and CDR2 sequences are MNHEY and SVGAGI. The CDR3 loop spans 15 amino acids. After removal of 3 bases from V and 1 base from J, the junction contained 3 bases not matched to a gene.

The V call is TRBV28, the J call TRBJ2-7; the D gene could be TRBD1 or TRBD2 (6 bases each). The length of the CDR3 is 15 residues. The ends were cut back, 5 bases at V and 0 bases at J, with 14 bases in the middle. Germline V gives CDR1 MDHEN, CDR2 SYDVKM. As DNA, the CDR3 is TGTGCCAGCAGTGACCCGGGGGCGAGCTCCTACGAGCAGTACGTC. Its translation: CASSDPGASSYEQYV.

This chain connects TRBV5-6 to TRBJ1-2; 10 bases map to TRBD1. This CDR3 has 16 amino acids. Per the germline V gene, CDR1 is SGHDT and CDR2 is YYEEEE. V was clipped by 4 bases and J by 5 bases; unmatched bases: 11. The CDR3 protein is CASSQGWTGGVYGYTF. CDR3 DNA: TGTGCCAGCAGCCAGGGTTGGACAGGGGGTGTTTATGGCTACACCTTC. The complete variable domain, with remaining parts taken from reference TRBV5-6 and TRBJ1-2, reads DAGVTQSPTHLIKTRGQQVTLRCSPKSGHDTVSWYQQALGQGPQFIFQYYEEEERQRGNFPDRFSGHQFPNYSSELNVNALLLGDSALYLCASSQGWTGGVYGYTFGSGTRLTVV.

The chain's CDR3 is CASSPASSNEQFF. The CDR3 nucleotides read TGTGCCAGCAGCCCGGCTAGCAGCAATGAGCAGTTCTTC. The chain recombines TRBV4-2 with TRBJ2-1; TRBD2 might be the D (5 bases). Germline V gene data show CDR1 as LGHNA and CDR2 as YNFKEQ. The CDR3 is 13 residues long. The V and J ends lost 4 bases and 6 bases respectively, with 10 bases between them.

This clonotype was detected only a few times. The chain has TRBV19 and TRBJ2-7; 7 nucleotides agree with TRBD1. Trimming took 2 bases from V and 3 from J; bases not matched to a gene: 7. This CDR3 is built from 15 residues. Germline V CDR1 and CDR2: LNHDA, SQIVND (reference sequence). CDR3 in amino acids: CASSIRQGDSYEQYF. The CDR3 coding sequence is TGTGCCAGTAGTATACGACAGGGAGACAGCTACGAGCAGTACTTC.

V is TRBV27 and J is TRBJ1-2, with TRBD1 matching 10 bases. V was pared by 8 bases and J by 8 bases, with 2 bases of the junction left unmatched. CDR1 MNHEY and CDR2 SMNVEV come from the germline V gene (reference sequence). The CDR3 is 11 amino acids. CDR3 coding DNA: TGTGCCAGCGGGACAGGGGACGGCTACACCTTC. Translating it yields CASGTGDGYTF.

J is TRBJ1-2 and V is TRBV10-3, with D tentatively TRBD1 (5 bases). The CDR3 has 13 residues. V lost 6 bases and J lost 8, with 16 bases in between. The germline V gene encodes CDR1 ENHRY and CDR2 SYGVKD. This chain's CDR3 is CAIRTEQDGGYTF. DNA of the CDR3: TGTGCCATCAGAACGGAACAGGACGGAGGCTACACCTTC.

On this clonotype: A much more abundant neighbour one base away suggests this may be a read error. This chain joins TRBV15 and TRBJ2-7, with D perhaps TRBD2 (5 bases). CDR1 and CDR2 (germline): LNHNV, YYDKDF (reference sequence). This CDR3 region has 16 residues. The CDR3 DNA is TGTGCCACCAACAGAGACGGGGTCGGAATAAGGCACGAGCAGTACGTC. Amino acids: CATNRDGVGIRHEQYV.